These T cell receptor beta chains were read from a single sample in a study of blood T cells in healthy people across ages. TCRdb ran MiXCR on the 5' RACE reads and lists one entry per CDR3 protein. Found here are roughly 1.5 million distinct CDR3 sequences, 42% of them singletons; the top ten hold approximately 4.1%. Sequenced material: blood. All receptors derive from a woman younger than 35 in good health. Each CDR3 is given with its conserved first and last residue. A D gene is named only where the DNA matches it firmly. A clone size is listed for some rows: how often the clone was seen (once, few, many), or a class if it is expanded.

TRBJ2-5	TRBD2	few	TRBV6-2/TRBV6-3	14	TGTGCCAGCAGGGAGCGGGGGGGCGTCAATGAGCAGTACTTC	CASRERGGVNEQYF
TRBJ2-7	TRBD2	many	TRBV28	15	TGTGCCAGCAGTTTAGCGACTAGCGGGAACTACGAGCAGTACTTC	CASSLATSGNYEQYF
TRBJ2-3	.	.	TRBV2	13	TGTGCCAGCAGTGTCCTAACCACAGATACGCAGTATTTT	CASSVLTTDTQYF
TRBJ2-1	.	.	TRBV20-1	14	TGCAGTGCTACTCGGACAGAGCAAGGGGAGACCCAGTTCTTC	CSATRTEQGETQFF
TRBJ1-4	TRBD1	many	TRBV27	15	TGTGCCAGCAGTTTTACAAGGACAGGGAATGAAAAACTGTTTTTT	CASSFTRTGNEKLFF
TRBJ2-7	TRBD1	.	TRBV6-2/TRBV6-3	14	TGTGCCAGCAGTTACCAACGGACAGGGCGGCGGCAGTACTTC	CASSYQRTGRRQYF
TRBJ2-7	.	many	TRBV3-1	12	TGTGCCAGCAGCCAGTCTGCGGTCGAGCAGTACTTC	CASSQSAVEQYF
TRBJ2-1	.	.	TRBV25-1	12	TGTGCCTGCGGGATATCATACAATGAGCAGTTCTTC	CACGISYNEQFF
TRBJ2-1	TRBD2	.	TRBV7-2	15	TGTGCCAGCAACACGGGACTAGCGGGAGTCAATGAGCAGTTCTTC	CASNTGLAGVNEQFF
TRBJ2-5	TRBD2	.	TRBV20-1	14	TGCAGTACTAGAGGGGCGGGAGGCCACAATGAGCAGTACTTC	CSTRGAGGHNEQYF
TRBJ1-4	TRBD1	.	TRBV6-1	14	TGTGCCAGCACCGGACAGGGGAGTCGGGAAAAACTGTTTTTT	CASTGQGSREKLFF
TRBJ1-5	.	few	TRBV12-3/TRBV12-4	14	TGTGCCAGCAGGGACGACAGAAATAATCAGCCCCAGCATTTT	CASRDDRNNQPQHF
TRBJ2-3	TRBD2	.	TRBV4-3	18	TGCGCCGGCAGCCAAGATGAAAGGAGCGGGGGGGGCACAGATACGCAGTATTTT	CAGSQDERSGGGTDTQYF
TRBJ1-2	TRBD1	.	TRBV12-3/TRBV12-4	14	TGTGCCAGCAGTTTCGGACAGGTCCACTATGGCTACACCTTC	CASSFGQVHYGYTF